Below, one TCR beta chain is given with its context. Germline V CDR1 and CDR2: MGHRA, YSYEKL. The CDR3 covers 16 residues. The junction had 6 bases not matched to a gene; V was cut back by 1 base and J by 4 bases. These data originate in a study of cytomegalovirus exposure and HLA in healthy donors. PCR employed 60 Vbeta and 13 Jbeta primers. Clones were sequenced by immunoSEQ multiplex PCR, and TCRdb holds only the in-frame ones, with some missing. The table has about 110,000 clones, nearly 80% seen once. The chain uses TRBV4-1 and TRBJ2-1, with 8 nucleotides matching TRBD1. This TCR derives from a man aged 25 to 40 in good health and CMV-seronegative. The sample taken for sequencing was PBMCs. The CDR3 DNA is TGCGCCAGCAGCCAAGTTGGACAGGGACCGTACAATGAGCAGTTCTTC. Translation: CASSQVGQGPYNEQFF.